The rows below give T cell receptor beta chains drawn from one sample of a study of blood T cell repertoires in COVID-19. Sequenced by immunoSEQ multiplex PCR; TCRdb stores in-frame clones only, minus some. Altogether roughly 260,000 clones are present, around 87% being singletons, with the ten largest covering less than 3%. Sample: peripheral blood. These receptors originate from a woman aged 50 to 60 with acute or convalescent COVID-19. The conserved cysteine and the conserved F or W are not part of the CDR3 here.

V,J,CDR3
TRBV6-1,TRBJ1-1,ASSEALLGPEAF
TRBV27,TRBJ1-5,ASTPGQSLFSQPQH
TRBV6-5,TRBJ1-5,ASRGDRANQPQH
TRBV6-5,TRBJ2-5,ASDKTAQETQY
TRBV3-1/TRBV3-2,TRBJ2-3,ASSLFGTSSSGDTQY
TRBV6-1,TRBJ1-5,ASSEGTSIQPQH
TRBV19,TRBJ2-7,AVSRTSGSLDEQY
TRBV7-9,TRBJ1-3,ASSSWDGSYSGNTIY
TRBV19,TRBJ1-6,ASSDRPSSYNSPLH
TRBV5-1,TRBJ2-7,ASSLRSGTISYEQY
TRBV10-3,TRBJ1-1,AISESLGGQGAF
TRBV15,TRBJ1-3,ATSSWVRTGEVALGNTIY
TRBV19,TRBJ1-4,ASSRGQGREKLF
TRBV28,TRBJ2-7,ASVKLAGGRYEQY
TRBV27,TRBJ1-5,ASSFRGFSNQPQH
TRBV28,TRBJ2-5,ASSLTGLASLQTQY
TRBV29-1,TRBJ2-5,SVAATGVRETQY
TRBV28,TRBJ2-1,ASAQALLYNEQF
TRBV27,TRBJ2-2,ASSFRLGWNTGELF
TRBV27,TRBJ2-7,ASRRTQTGGEQY
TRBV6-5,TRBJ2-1,ASRLAGASMGEQF
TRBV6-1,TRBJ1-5,ASSEASNQPQH
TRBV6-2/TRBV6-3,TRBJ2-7,ASSLRDWGPSEQY
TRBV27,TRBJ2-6,ASRNLGQGPGANVLT
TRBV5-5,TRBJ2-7,ASSHLGTGGSYEQY
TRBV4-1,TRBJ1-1,ASSQFQGPTEAF
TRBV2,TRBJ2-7,ASSEGQAVTYEQY
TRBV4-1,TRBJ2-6,ASSQEGTAFSGANVLT
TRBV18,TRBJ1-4,ASSPTGTGNEKLF
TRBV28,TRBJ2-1,ASSLYRNEQF
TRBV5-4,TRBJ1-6,ASSLPGLINSPLH
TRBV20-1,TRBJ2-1,SQNPRDEQF
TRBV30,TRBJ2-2,AWNRLAGGSGELF
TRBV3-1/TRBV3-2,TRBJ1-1,ASSQDGAFEAF
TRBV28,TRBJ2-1,ASTMGRTGGNEQF
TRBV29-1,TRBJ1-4,SARPDREDKKLF
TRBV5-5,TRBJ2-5,ASSFFSGTEQETQY
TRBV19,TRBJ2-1,ASNPLDRYNEQF
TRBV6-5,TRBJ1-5,ASSYSEGNQPQH
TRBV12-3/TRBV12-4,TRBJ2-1,ASSTQGYEQF
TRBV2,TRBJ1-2,ASSRDRGSYT
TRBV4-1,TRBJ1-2,ASSQHEGYT
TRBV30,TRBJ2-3,AWSKTPGLGTDTQY
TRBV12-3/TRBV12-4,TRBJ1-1,ASSFSGGTEAF
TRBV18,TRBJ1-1,ASSPLLGETEAF